These 26 T cell receptor beta chains were sequenced from one sample in a study of beta chain features in type 1 diabetes. All of the isolated RNA was reverse transcribed, so expressed TCRB transcripts were sequenced. Libraries were prepared by immunoSEQ multiplex PCR; TCRdb keeps only in-frame clonotypes and omits some of them. The data show about 350,000 clones, roughly a fifth seen once. What was sequenced was naive CD4+ T cells from blood. These receptors all stem from a woman under 30 in good health.

CDR3 in DNA: TGTGCCACCAGCGCCGGCAGGGTAAATCAGCCCCAGCATTTT. This codes for CATSAGRVNQPQHF. The chain carries TRBV15 and TRBJ1-5; D may be TRBD1 (5 bases). V was pared by 5 bases and J by 4 bases, with 12 bases between. This CDR3 is 14 amino acids long. The germline gives CDR1 LNHNV, CDR2 YYDKDF (reference sequence).

J is TRBJ2-1 and V is TRBV10-3, with 7 bases fitting TRBD1. In germline, CDR1 is ENHRY, CDR2 SYGVKD. The V and J ends lost 10 bases and 5 bases, in that order; junction bases with no gene match: 8. This CDR3 spans 13 amino acids. The CDR3 spells CATRDSLNNEQFF. The CDR3 region has the DNA TGTGCCACCCGGGACAGTCTAAACAATGAGCAGTTCTTC.

This chain links TRBV7-9 with TRBJ1-1; TRBD1 agrees at 8 bases. CDR3 length: 12 amino acids. Germline loops: CDR1 SEHNR, CDR2 FQNEAQ (reference sequence). Trimming cost V 5 bases and J 10 bases; bases outside gene matches: 6. Here the CDR3 reads CASSIRQGRAFF. CDR3 DNA sequence: TGTGCCAGCAGCATAAGACAGGGGAGAGCTTTCTTT.

This clone was seen more than once but under ten times. The chain recombines TRBV4-3 with TRBJ2-3; a weak D match, TRBD1 (6 bases). CDR1 LGHNA and CDR2 YSLEER come from the germline V gene. V was cut by 0 bases and J by 0 bases, with 10 bases left in between. This CDR3 has 16 amino acids. As DNA, the CDR3 is TGCGCCAGCAGCCAAGAGGCAGGGGCGAGCACAGATACGCAGTATTTT. Translation: CASSQEAGASTDTQYF.

This clone was seen a few times. The V and J genes are TRBV10-3 and TRBJ1-2, with D perhaps TRBD1 (5 bases). Trimming cost V 2 bases and J 3 bases, with 25 bases left between them. In germline, CDR1 is ENHRY, CDR2 SYGVKD. The CDR3 loop spans 19 amino acids. CDR3 in amino acids: CAISEAQRGREGYHYGYTF. DNA for the CDR3: TGTGCCATCAGTGAGGCCCAACGGGGCCGGGAGGGGTACCACTATGGCTACACCTTC.

This clone has a handful of counts. V is TRBV11-2 and J is TRBJ2-7, with 8 bases matching TRBD1. V shed 5 bases and J 6 bases; nucleotides not matched to a gene: 6. Germline values: CDR1 SGHAT, CDR2 FQNNGV. The CDR3 runs to 13 residues. CDR3 DNA sequence: TGTGCCAGCAGCCCGGACAGGGCCTTCGAGCAGTACTTC. As protein: CASSPDRAFEQYF.

The V call is TRBV5-4, the J call TRBJ2-1, with TRBD1 matching over 11 bases. The V segment lost 4 bases and the J segment 6 bases; nucleotides outside the gene matches: 6. The CDR3 runs 15 residues. CDR1 and CDR2 from the germline V gene are SGHNT and YYREEE (reference sequence). For the CDR3, the DNA is TGTGCCAGCAGCCGGGACAGGGGGAATGTCAATGAGCAGTTCTTC. It translates to CASSRDRGNVNEQFF.

There are a few counts of this clone. V and J are TRBV19 and TRBJ2-2, with D unresolved. Trimming took off 3 bases at V and 5 bases at J, with 7 bases between the two ends. Germline V gene sequence: CDR1 LNHDA, CDR2 SQIVND (reference sequence). The CDR3 covers 13 residues. The CDR3 spells CASSMRMTGELFF. In DNA form, the CDR3 reads TGTGCCAGTAGTATGAGGATGACCGGGGAGCTGTTTTTT.

The chain is built from TRBV4-1 and TRBJ1-1; TRBD1 is a possible D gene (5 bases). Trimming left V 0 bases short and J 4 bases short, with 15 bases between. The germline gives CDR1 MGHRA, CDR2 YSYEKL. This CDR3 comprises 16 residues. CDR3 bases: TGCGCCAGCAGCCAAGATCGCTCCGGGGGGAGCACTGAAGCTTTCTTT. Protein: CASSQDRSGGSTEAFF.

This clone came up a few times. The chain carries TRBV7-2 and TRBJ2-7; 8 positions match TRBD2. Germline-derived CDR1 and CDR2 are SGHTA and FQGNSA. V trimming: 10 bases; J trimming: 2 bases; junction bases outside the gene matches: 7. CDR3 length: 13 amino acids. The CDR3 loop reads CAIASGRTYEQYF. The CDR3 region has the DNA TGTGCCATCGCTAGCGGGCGTACCTACGAGCAGTACTTC.

The chain joins TRBV30 to TRBJ1-2; D may be TRBD1 (6 bases). CDR1 and CDR2 from the germline V gene are GTSNPN and SVGIG (reference sequence). V lost 2 bases and J 8 bases, leaving 18 bases between the germline ends. This CDR3 spans 14 amino acids. The CDR3 DNA follows: TGTGCCTGGAGTACGACAGGCGTTCAGGGAGGCTACACCTTC. It codes for CAWSTTGVQGGYTF.

In its sample, this clone was seen a few times. This CDR3 reads CASSQDLEGLYEQYF. In DNA form, the CDR3 reads TGTGCCAGCAGCCAAGATCTGGAGGGGCTCTACGAGCAGTACTTC. J is TRBJ2-7 and V is TRBV4-2, with D possibly TRBD2 on 6 matching bases. V was trimmed by 0 bases and J by 3 bases, leaving 12 bases between them. From germline, CDR1 is LGHNA and CDR2 YNFKEQ. The CDR3 totals 15 residues.

Concerning this clone itself: Other DNA sequences from this sample encode an identical CDR3 as well. The J gene is TRBJ2-3, the V gene TRBV6-5; D remains ambiguous. V lost 4 bases and J lost 0, with 5 bases in between. There are 13 residues in the CDR3. CDR1 is MNHEY, CDR2 SVGAGI, per germline. CDR3 nucleotide sequence: TGTGCCAGCAGTTCAGGAAGCACAGATACGCAGTATTTT. It translates to CASSSGSTDTQYF.

The V call is TRBV2, the J call TRBJ1-4; D is undetermined. V was shortened by 3 bases and J by 10 bases, with 9 bases between the two germline ends. The length of the CDR3 is 12 residues. The germline V gene encodes CDR1 SNHLY and CDR2 FYNNEI. For the CDR3, the DNA is TGTGCCAGCAGTGATATAGGAGGAAAACTGTTTTTT. It translates to CASSDIGGKLFF. The full variable domain, with the rest looked up from reference TRBV2 and TRBJ1-4, is EPEVTQTPSHQVTQMGQEVILRCVPISNHLYFYWYRQILGQKVEFLVSFYNNEISEKSEIFDDQFSVERPDGSNFTLKIRSTKLEDSAMYFCASSDIGGKLFFGSGTQLSVL.

The V and J genes are TRBV4-2 and TRBJ2-7; 11 bases match TRBD2. The ends lost 1 base at V and 3 bases at J; junction bases unmatched: 2. The germline CDR1 and CDR2 sequences are LGHNA and YNFKEQ. CDR3 length equals 15 residues. CDR3 DNA sequence: TGTGCCAGCAGCCAAGGGCTAGCGGGAGGCTACGAGCAGTACTTC. Translating it yields CASSQGLAGGYEQYF.

The chain recombines TRBV1 with TRBJ2-1; TRBD2 is the table's D call and was not checked against the DNA. TRBV1 is a recognized pseudogene. The CDR3 has 17 residues. The CDR3 reads CTSKPGLARSEYNEQFF. CDR3 nucleotide sequence: TGCACCAGCAAACCGGGACTAGCGAGATCGGAGTACAATGAGCAGTTCTTC.

This chain connects TRBV7-3 to TRBJ2-3; 10 bases fit TRBD1. The germline gives CDR1 SGHTA, CDR2 FQGTGA. Germline trimming cut 6 bases from V and 4 bases from J; bases unmatched to any gene: 7. This CDR3 region has 15 residues. For the CDR3, the DNA is TGTGCCAGCAGTCCTCAGACAGGGGGCGCAGATACGCAGTATTTT. Translation gives CASSPQTGGADTQYF.

This clone was counted only a few times. This chain uses TRBV5-6 with TRBJ2-7; tentatively, D is TRBD2 (5 bases). There are 13 residues in the CDR3. Trimming took off 0 bases at V and 3 bases at J, with 7 bases between the two ends. CDR1 and CDR2 (germline): SGHDT, YYEEEE. The CDR3 protein is CASSLAGVYEQYF. CDR3 sequence (DNA): TGTGCCAGCAGCTTGGCCGGGGTCTACGAGCAGTACTTC.

The chain employs TRBV4-3 and TRBJ2-1; D gene ambiguous. CDR3 size: 16 residues. Germline lookup yields CDR1 LGHNA and CDR2 YSLEER. Trimming cost V 1 base and J 3 bases, with 13 bases left between them. CDR3 DNA: TGCGCCAGCAGCCAAGTTCACGGTTCGGTCTACAATGAGCAGTTCTTC. Its protein is CASSQVHGSVYNEQFF.

Comments on this clone: The same CDR3 arises from other DNA sequences in this sample as well. This rearrangement joins TRBV18 to TRBJ1-1; tentatively, D is TRBD1 (5 bases). CDR1 and CDR2 (germline): KGHSH, LQKENI. This CDR3 comprises 13 residues. V was clipped by 4 bases and J by 1 base, with 7 bases between them. CDR3 protein: CASSLDRNTEAFF. CDR3 nucleotides: TGTGCCAGCTCACTCGACAGGAACACTGAAGCTTTCTTT.

The V and J genes are TRBV4-3 and TRBJ2-2; possible D gene TRBD1, 5 bases. Looked up from germline, CDR1 is LGHNA and CDR2 is YSLEER. Trimming took 0 bases from V and 12 from J, leaving 20 bases between them. There are 16 residues in the CDR3. The CDR3 reads CASSQDPSTDKGKLFF. CDR3 coding DNA: TGCGCCAGCAGCCAAGACCCCTCGACAGACAAAGGGAAGCTGTTTTTT.

This clone showed up just a few times. The rearrangement joins TRBV4-3 to TRBJ1-4; D is perhaps TRBD1 (6 bases). Per germline, CDR1 LGHNA and CDR2 YSLEER. Trimming left V 0 bases short and J 8 bases short, with 16 bases between. This CDR3 spans 16 amino acids. The CDR3 loop is CASSQDLHRAEEKLFF. For the CDR3, the DNA is TGCGCCAGCAGCCAAGATCTTCACAGGGCAGAGGAAAAACTGTTTTTT.

This clone was counted only a few times. The chain combines TRBV25-1 with TRBJ2-3; D possibly corresponds to TRBD1 (6 bases). V lost 0 bases to trimming and J lost 1 base, with 8 bases between them. The CDR3 has 15 residues. The germline gives CDR1 MGHDK, CDR2 SYGVNS. The CDR3 sequence is CASSEYRGGTDTQYF. In DNA form, the CDR3 reads TGTGCCAGCAGTGAATACAGGGGTGGCACAGATACGCAGTATTTT.

In its sample, this clone was seen a few times. The chain employs TRBV11-2 and TRBJ2-1; TRBD2 aligns across 7 bases. V lost 5 bases and J lost 7; bases outside the gene matches: 20. From germline, CDR1 is SGHAT and CDR2 FQNNGV. The CDR3 spans 18 residues. The chain's CDR3 is CASSAEGLGRAFLNEQFF. The DNA for the CDR3 is TGTGCCAGCAGCGCAGAGGGTTTGGGGAGGGCCTTTTTGAATGAGCAGTTCTTC.

The chain combines TRBV30 with TRBJ1-2; D might be TRBD1 (5 bases). Germline V CDR1 and CDR2: GTSNPN, SVGIG (reference sequence). Trimming cost V 2 bases and J 2 bases, with 12 bases left between them. This CDR3 contains 14 residues. The CDR3 region is CAWSRRERNYGYTF. The CDR3 DNA reads TGTGCCTGGAGTCGCAGGGAACGGAACTATGGCTACACCTTC.

This clone was seen more than once but under ten times. The CDR3 reads CATNEGLGNSPLHF. The CDR3 DNA is TGTGCCACCAATGAGGGCTTGGGGAATTCACCCCTCCACTTT. The chain recombines TRBV19 with TRBJ1-6; D not resolved. The CDR3 length is 14 residues. Germline assignment: CDR1 LNHDA and CDR2 SQIVND (reference sequence). Trimming left V 10 bases short and J 7 bases short, with 17 bases between.